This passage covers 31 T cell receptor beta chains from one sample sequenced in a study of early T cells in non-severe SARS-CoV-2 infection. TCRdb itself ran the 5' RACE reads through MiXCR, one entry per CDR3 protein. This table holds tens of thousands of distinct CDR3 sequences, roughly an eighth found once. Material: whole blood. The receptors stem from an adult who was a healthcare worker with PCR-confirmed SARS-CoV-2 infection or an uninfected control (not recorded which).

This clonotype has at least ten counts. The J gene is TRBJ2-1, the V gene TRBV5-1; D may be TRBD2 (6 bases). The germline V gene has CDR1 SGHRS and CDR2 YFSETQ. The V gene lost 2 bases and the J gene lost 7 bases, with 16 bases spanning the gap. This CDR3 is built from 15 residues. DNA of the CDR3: TGCGCCAGCAGCTTAATTGACGGGAGAAGTAATGAGCAGTTCTTC. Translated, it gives CASSLIDGRSNEQFF.

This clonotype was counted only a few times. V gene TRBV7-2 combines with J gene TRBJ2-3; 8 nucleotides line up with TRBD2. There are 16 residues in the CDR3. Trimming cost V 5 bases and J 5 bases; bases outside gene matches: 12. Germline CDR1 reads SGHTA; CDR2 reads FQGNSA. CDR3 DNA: TGTGCCAGCAGCGGTAGGGCGGGGGGCGGATTAGATACGCAGTATTTT. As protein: CASSGRAGGGLDTQYF.

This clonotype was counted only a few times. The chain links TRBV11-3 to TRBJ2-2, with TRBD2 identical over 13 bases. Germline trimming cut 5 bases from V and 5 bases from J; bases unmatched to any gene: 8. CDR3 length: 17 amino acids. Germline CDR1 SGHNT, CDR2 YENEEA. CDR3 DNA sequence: TGTGCCAGCAGCCGCCGACTAGCGGGAGGTGGTACCGGGGAGCTGTTTTTT. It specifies CASSRRLAGGGTGELFF.

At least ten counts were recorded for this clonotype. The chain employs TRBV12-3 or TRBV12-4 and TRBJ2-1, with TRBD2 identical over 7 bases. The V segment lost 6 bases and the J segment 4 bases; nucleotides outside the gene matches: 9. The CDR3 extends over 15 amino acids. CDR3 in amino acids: CASSPSGGYYNEQFF. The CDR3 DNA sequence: TGTGCCAGCAGCCCCTCGGGGGGATATTACAATGAGCAGTTCTTC.

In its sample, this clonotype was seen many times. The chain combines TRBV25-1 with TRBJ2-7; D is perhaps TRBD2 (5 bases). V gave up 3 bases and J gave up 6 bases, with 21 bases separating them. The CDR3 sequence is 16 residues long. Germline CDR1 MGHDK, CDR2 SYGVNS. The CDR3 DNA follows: TGTGCCAGCAGTGATAGCCTAGCAAGCACCTACCCCGAGCAGTACTTC. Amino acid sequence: CASSDSLASTYPEQYF.

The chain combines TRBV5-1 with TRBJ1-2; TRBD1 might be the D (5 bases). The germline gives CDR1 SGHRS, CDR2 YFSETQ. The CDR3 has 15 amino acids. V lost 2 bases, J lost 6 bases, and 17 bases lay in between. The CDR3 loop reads CASSFTLGGTDGYTF. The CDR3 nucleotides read TGCGCCAGCAGCTTCACGCTGGGGGGGACGGATGGCTACACCTTC.

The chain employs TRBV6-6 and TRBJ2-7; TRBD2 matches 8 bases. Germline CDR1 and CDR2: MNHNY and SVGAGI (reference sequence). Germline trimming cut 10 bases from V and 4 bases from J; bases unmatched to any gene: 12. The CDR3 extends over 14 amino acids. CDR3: CATGGGRQNYEQYF. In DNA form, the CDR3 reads TGTGCCACCGGGGGGGGGCGCCAAAATTACGAGCAGTACTTC.

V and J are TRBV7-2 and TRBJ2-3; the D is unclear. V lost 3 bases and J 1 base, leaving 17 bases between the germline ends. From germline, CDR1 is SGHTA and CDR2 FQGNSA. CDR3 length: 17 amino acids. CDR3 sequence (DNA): TGTGCCAGCAGCTTTACCGGCTGGTGGGTCCGCACAGATACGCAGTATTTT. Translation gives CASSFTGWWVRTDTQYF.

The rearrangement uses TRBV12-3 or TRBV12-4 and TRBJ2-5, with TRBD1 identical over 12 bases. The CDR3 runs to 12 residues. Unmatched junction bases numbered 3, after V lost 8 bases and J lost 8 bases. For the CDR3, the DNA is TGTGCCAGCTCCGGGACAGGGGGCACCCAGTACTTC. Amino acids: CASSGTGGTQYF.

CDR3 nucleotides: TGTGCCAGCAGGGCCTCGCTAGACAATGAGCAGTTCTTC. This encodes CASRASLDNEQFF. This chain links TRBV25-1 with TRBJ2-1; no definite D call. V was cut by 6 bases and J by 5 bases, with 11 bases left in between. The CDR3 is made up of 13 amino acids. Germline CDR1 and CDR2: MGHDK and SYGVNS.

The DNA for the CDR3 is TGCAGTGCTAGTCCCGGGTGGGACTCCTACGAGCAGTACTTC. Translation gives CSASPGWDSYEQYF. V is TRBV20-1 and J is TRBJ2-7; D gene ambiguous. V lost 3 bases, J lost 0 bases, and 12 bases lay in between. The germline V gene encodes CDR1 DFQATT and CDR2 SNEGSKA (reference sequence). This CDR3 comprises 14 residues.

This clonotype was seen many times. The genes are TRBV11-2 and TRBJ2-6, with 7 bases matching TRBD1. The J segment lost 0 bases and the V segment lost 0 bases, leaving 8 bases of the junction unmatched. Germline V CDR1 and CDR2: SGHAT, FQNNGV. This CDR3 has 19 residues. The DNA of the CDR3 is TGTGCCAGCAGCTTAGAAGGGACAGTTATCTTCTCTGGGGCCAACGTCCTGACTTTC. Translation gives CASSLEGTVIFSGANVLTF.

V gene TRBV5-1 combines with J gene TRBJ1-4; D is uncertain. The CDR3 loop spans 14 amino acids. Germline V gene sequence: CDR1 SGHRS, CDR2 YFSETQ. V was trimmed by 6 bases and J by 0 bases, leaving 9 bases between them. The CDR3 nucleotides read TGCGCCAGCATGGTCGATTCAACTAATGAAAAACTGTTTTTT. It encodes CASMVDSTNEKLFF.

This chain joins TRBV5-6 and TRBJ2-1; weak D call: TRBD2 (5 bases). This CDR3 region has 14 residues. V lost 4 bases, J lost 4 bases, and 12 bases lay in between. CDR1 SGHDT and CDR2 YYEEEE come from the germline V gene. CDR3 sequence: CASSTRTLYNEQFF. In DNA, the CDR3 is TGTGCCAGCAGCACCCGGACTCTGTACAATGAGCAGTTCTTC.

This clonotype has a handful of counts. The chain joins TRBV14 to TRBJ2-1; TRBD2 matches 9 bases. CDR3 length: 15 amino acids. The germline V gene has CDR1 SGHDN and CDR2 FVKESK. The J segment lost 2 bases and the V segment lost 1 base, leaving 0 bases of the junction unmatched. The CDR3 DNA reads TGTGCCAGCAGCCAAGTAGCGGGGGCCTACAATGAGCAGTTCTTC. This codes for CASSQVAGAYNEQFF.

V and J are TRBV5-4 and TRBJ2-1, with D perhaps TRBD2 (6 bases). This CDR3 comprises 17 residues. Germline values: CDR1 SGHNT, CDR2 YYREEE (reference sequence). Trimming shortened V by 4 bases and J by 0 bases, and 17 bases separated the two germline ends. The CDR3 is CASSTSGRGGSYNEQFF. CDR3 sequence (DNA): TGTGCCAGCAGCACCTCCGGACGGGGAGGCTCCTACAATGAGCAGTTCTTC.

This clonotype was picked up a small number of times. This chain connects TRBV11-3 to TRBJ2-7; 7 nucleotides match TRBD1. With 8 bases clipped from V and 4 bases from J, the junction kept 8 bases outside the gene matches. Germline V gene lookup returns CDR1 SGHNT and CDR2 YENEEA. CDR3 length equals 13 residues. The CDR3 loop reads CASRRTGAYEQYF. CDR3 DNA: TGTGCCAGCCGCCGGACAGGCGCTTACGAGCAGTACTTC.

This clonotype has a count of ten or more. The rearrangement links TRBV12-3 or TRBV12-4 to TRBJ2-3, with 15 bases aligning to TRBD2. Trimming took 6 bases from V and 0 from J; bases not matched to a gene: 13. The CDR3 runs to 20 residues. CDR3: CASRPQARGLAGGSTDTQYF. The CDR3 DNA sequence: TGTGCCAGCAGGCCCCAAGCCCGCGGACTAGCGGGAGGGAGCACAGATACGCAGTATTTT.

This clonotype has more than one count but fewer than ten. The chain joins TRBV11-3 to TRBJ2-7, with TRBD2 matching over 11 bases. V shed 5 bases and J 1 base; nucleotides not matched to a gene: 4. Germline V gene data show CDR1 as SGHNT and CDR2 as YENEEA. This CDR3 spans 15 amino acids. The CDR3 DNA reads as TGTGCCAGCAGCGCAATAGCGGGAGGGTCCTACGAGCAGTACTTC. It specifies CASSAIAGGSYEQYF.

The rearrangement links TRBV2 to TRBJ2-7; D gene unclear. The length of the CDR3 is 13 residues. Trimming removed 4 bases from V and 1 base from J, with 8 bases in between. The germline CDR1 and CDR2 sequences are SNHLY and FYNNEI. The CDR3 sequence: CASSGDPSYEQYF. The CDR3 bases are TGTGCCAGCAGTGGTGACCCTTCCTACGAGCAGTACTTC.

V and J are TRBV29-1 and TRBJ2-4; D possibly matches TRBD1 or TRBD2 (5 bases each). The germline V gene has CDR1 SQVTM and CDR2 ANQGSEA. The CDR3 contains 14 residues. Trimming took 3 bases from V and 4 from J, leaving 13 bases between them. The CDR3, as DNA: TGCAGCGTTGAGGGGCACGGGGAGAAAAACATTCAGTACTTC. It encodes CSVEGHGEKNIQYF.

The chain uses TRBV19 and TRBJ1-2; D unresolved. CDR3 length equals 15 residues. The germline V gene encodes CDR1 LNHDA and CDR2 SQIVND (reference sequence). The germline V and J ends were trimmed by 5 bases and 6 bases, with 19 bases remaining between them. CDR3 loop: CASSHSVGDRNGYTF. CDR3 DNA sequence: TGTGCCAGTAGTCACTCGGTCGGGGATCGGAATGGCTACACCTTC.

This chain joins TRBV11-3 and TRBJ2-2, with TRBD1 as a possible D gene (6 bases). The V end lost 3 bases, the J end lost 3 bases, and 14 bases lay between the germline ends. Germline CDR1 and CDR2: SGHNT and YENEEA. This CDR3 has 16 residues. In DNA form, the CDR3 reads TGTGCCAGCAGCTTCGGACAGTTTAGGGACACCGGGGAGCTGTTTTTT. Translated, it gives CASSFGQFRDTGELFF.

This CDR3 reads CASMGVGNNEQFF. DNA for the CDR3: TGTGCCAGTATGGGCGTGGGTAACAATGAGCAGTTCTTC. The V gene is TRBV11-3, the J gene TRBJ2-1; unclear D gene. The CDR3 consists of 13 residues. V was clipped by 9 bases and J by 5 bases, with 14 bases between them. CDR1 and CDR2 (germline): SGHNT, YENEEA. Combining the CDR3 with reference TRBV11-3 and TRBJ2-1 gives the whole variable domain EAGVVQSPRYKIIEKKQPVAFWCNPISGHNTLYWYLQNLGQGPELLIRYENEEAVDDSQLPKDRFSAERLKGVDSTLKIQPAELGDSAVYLCASMGVGNNEQFFGPGTRLTVL.

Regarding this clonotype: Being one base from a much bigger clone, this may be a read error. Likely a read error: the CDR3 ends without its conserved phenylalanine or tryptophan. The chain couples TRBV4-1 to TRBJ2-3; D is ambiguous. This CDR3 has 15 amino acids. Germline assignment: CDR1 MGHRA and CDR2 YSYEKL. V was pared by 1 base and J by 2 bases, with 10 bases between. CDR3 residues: CASSQVSAVTDTQYS. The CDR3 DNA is TGCGCCAGCAGCCAAGTCAGCGCGGTCACAGATACGCAGTATTCT.

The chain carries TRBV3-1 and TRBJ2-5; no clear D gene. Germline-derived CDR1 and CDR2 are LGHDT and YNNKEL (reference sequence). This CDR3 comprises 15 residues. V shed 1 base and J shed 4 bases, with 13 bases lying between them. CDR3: CASSQGLGLRETQYF. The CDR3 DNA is TGTGCCAGCAGCCAAGGCCTGGGGTTAAGAGAGACCCAGTACTTC.

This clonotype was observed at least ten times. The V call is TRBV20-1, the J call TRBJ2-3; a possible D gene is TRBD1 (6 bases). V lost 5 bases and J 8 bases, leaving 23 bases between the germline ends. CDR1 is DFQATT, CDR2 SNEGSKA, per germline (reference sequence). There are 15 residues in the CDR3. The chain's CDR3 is CSAPSGALSGGTQYF. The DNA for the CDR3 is TGCAGTGCTCCTTCAGGGGCCCTCTCAGGTGGTACGCAGTATTTT.

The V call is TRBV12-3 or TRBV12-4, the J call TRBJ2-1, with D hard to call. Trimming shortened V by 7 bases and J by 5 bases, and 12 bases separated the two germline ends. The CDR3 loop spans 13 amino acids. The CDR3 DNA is TGTGCCAGCACCTCAGCTACCCACAATGAGCAGTTCTTC. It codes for CASTSATHNEQFF.

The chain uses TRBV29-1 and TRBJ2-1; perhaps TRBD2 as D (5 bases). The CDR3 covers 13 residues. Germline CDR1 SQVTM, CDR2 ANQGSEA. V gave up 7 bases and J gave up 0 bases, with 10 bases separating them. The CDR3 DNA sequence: TGCAGCGGGAGCGGCAGCTCCTACAATGAGCAGTTCTTC. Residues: CSGSGSSYNEQFF.

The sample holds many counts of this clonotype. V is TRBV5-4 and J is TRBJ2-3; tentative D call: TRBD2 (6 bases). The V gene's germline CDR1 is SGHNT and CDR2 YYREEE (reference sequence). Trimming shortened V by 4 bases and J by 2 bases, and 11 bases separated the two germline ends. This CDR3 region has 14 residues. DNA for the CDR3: TGTGCCAGCAGCCCGGGACTTTACACAGATACGCAGTATTTT. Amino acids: CASSPGLYTDTQYF.

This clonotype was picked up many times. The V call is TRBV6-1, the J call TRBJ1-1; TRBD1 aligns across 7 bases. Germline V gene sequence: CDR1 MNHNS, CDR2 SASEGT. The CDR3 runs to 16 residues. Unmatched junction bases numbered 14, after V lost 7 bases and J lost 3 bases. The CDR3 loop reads CASILSRGREDTEAFF. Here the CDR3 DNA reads TGTGCCAGCATTCTTAGCAGGGGGAGGGAGGACACTGAAGCTTTCTTT.